This entry lists 26 T cell receptor beta chains sequenced from one sample in a study of long-term antiretroviral therapy in people with HIV. Investigators performed immunoSEQ version v3.0 at survey level. Sequencing used immunoSEQ multiplex PCR; TCRdb keeps in-frame clones, though not all of them. The data show roughly 34,000 clones, roughly 83% seen once. The specimen was unsorted PBMCs, collected 1.9 years after starting antiretroviral therapy. All receptors derive from a man between 18 and 35 years old with HIV.

The CDR3 protein is CASSFGGLIDSPLHF. The CDR3 nucleotides read TGTGCCAGCAGTTTCGGGGGGCTGATAGATTCACCCCTCCACTTT. The chain recombines TRBV28 with TRBJ1-6; TRBD1 is a possible D gene (6 bases). Per germline, CDR1 MDHEN and CDR2 SYDVKM. Trimming took 3 bases from V and 8 from J, leaving 14 bases between them. The CDR3 totals 15 residues.

V usage is TRBV25-1 and J usage is TRBJ2-7; the D is unclear. Germline CDR1 and CDR2: MGHDK and SYGVNS. This CDR3 comprises 12 residues. Trimming left V 2 bases short and J 4 bases short, with 6 bases between. This chain's CDR3 is CASSEGGYEQYF. For the CDR3, the DNA is TGTGCCAGCAGTGAAGGTGGGTACGAGCAGTACTTC.

In the case of this clone: One junction end disagrees with the germline gene, perhaps due to a read error. Other DNA sequences within the sample encode an identical CDR3. The chain employs TRBV18 and TRBJ2-6; a weak D match, TRBD1 (6 bases). Looked up from germline, CDR1 is KGHSH and CDR2 is LQKENI. The CDR3 has 15 amino acids. The CDR3 coding sequence is TGTGCCAGCTCACCCAGGGGCTCTGGGGCCAACGTCCTGACCTTC. This gives the protein CASSPRGSGANVLTF.

With regard to this clone: A junction end diverges from the germline sequence, so it may reflect a read error. The rearrangement joins TRBV18 to TRBJ2-7; tentative D call: TRBD1 (6 bases). In germline, CDR1 is KGHSH, CDR2 LQKENI. The CDR3 covers 12 residues. CDR3 coding DNA: TGTGCCAGCTCACCGGACAGTACCGAGCCTTTCTTC. This sequence encodes CASSPDSTEPFF.

The chain uses TRBV5-1 and TRBJ1-2; the match to TRBD1 covers 7 bases. The CDR3 is 13 amino acids. Germline CDR1 reads SGHRS; CDR2 reads YFSETQ. Losses at the gene ends were 2 bases for V and 6 bases for J; bases not matched to a gene: 4. CDR3 sequence: CASSFGDSDGYTF. The DNA of the CDR3 is TGCGCCAGCAGCTTCGGGGACAGTGATGGCTACACCTTC. Full variable domain (missing parts from reference TRBV5-1 and TRBJ1-2): KAGVTQTPRYLIKTRGQQVTLSCSPISGHRSVSWYQQTPGQGLQFLFEYFSETQRNKGNFPGRFSGRQFSNSRSEMNVSTLELGDSALYLCASSFGDSDGYTFGSGTRLTVV.

This chain uses TRBV4-2 with TRBJ1-1, with D possibly TRBD1 on 6 matching bases. From germline, CDR1 is LGHNA and CDR2 YNFKEQ. The V gene lost 3 bases and the J gene lost 3 bases, with 11 bases spanning the gap. The CDR3 contains 14 residues. CDR3 sequence reads: CASSHRGWDTEAFF. The CDR3 region has the DNA TGTGCCAGCAGCCACAGGGGTTGGGACACTGAAGCTTTCTTT.

V gene TRBV7-2 combines with J gene TRBJ2-2; 10 bases map to TRBD2. Germline values: CDR1 SGHTA, CDR2 FQGNSA. The V gene end was trimmed by 3 bases and the J gene end by 6 bases; junction bases not matched to a gene: 4. CDR3 length: 15 residues. The CDR3 sequence: CASSFLAGVAGELFF. The CDR3 DNA reads TGTGCCAGCAGCTTTCTAGCGGGGGTTGCCGGGGAGCTGTTTTTT.

The chain uses TRBV10-1 and TRBJ2-2, with 7 bases aligning to TRBD1. The CDR3 covers 14 residues. The germline CDR1 and CDR2 sequences are WNHNN and SYGVQD (reference sequence). Trimming removed 7 bases from V and 1 base from J; junction bases left unmatched: 3. The CDR3 DNA reads as TGCGCCAGCATACAGGGGAAGAACACCGGGGAGCTGTTTTTT. This codes for CASIQGKNTGELFF.

The J gene is TRBJ1-5, the V gene TRBV19, with a weak D call TRBD1 (5 bases). The CDR3 has 14 residues. The germline gives CDR1 LNHDA, CDR2 SQIVND (reference sequence). Trimming removed 5 bases from V and 5 bases from J, with 13 bases in between. The CDR3 is CASSDRESYQPQHF. DNA for the CDR3: TGTGCCAGTAGTGACAGAGAATCATATCAGCCCCAGCATTTT.

The rearrangement uses TRBV10-3 and TRBJ2-3; TRBD2 might be the D (5 bases). In germline, CDR1 is ENHRY, CDR2 SYGVKD. The CDR3 is 14 residues long. Trimming shortened V by 7 bases and J by 4 bases, and 15 bases separated the two germline ends. CDR3 loop: CAITRGGGSDTQYF. For the CDR3, the DNA is TGTGCCATCACCCGAGGAGGTGGATCAGATACGCAGTATTTT.

For the CDR3, the DNA is TGCGCCAGCAGCCCCATCGACAGGGTAGTTGATTCACCCCTCCACTTT. Protein product: CASSPIDRVVDSPLHF. The J gene is TRBJ1-6, the V gene TRBV4-1, with 7 bases matching TRBD1. Unmatched junction bases numbered 11, after V lost 4 bases and J lost 8 bases. CDR1 is MGHRA and CDR2 is YSYEKL in the germline V gene. CDR3 length: 16 residues.

The CDR3 sequence: CASSLYGPRGQVGLNEQYV. CDR3 nucleotide sequence: TGTGCCAGCAGTTTATACGGACCCAGGGGACAGGTGGGTTTAAACGAGCAGTACGTC. V and J are TRBV28 and TRBJ2-7; TRBD1 matches at 8 bases. The CDR3 loop spans 19 amino acids. Germline V gene data show CDR1 as MDHEN and CDR2 as SYDVKM. Trimming took 1 base from V and 5 from J; bases not matched to a gene: 19.

This sequence joins TRBV7-8 and TRBJ1-6, with D possibly being TRBD1 (5 bases). V was pared by 8 bases and J by 13 bases, with 15 bases between. This CDR3 is built from 12 residues. From germline, CDR1 is SGHVS and CDR2 FQNEAQ. The CDR3 bases are TGTGCCAGCGGGGTCGGCGGGGGTCCCCTCCACTTT. Protein: CASGVGGGPLHF.

By sample fraction, this clone is medium-sized. V usage is TRBV19 and J usage is TRBJ2-3; D possibly corresponds to TRBD2 (7 bases). Deletions cut 2 bases from V and 4 bases from J, with 13 bases between. There are 15 residues in the CDR3. Germline CDR1 is LNHDA and CDR2 is SQIVND (reference sequence). The CDR3: CASSILGGASDTQYF. The CDR3 DNA sequence: TGTGCCAGTAGTATACTAGGGGGGGCCTCAGATACGCAGTATTTT.

This clone was seen a few times. CDR3 DNA sequence: TGTGCCAGCAGTCTCCAGCAGGGTAGGAATGAAAAACTGTTTTTT. It codes for CASSLQQGRNEKLFF. V usage is TRBV2 and J usage is TRBJ1-4, with D possibly TRBD1 on 5 matching bases. Trimming cost V 5 bases and J 5 bases, with 15 bases left between them. The CDR3 consists of 15 residues. Per germline, CDR1 SNHLY and CDR2 FYNNEI.

V usage is TRBV7-2 and J usage is TRBJ1-6; TRBD1 matches at 7 bases. Germline assignment: CDR1 SGHTA and CDR2 FQGNSA. V dropped 4 bases and J dropped 10; count of bases not matched to a gene: 4. The CDR3 covers 13 residues. CDR3 DNA: TGTGCCAGCAGCTCGGACAGGAGATCACCCCTCCACTTT. It is translated as CASSSDRRSPLHF.

This clone was counted once. The rearrangement links TRBV11-2 to TRBJ2-1; no reliable D call. Trimming left V 7 bases short and J 4 bases short, with 11 bases between. The germline V gene encodes CDR1 SGHAT and CDR2 FQNNGV. The CDR3 loop spans 13 amino acids. In nucleotides, the CDR3 is TGTGCCAGCACCCCTGGCGGTTACAATGAGCAGTTCTTC. As protein: CASTPGGYNEQFF. The variable domain in full, with the rest retrieved from reference TRBV11-2 and TRBJ2-1, is EAGVAQSPRYKIIEKRQSVAFWCNPISGHATLYWYQQILGQGPKLLIQFQNNGVVDDSQLPKDRFSAERLKGVDSTLKIQPAKLEDSAVYLCASTPGGYNEQFFGPGTRLTVL.

The CDR3 nucleotides read TGTGCCAGCAGCCCCCCATACTACGAGCAGTACTTC. As protein: CASSPPYYEQYF. The gene calls are TRBV28 and TRBJ2-7; D is undetermined. The CDR3 spans 12 residues. Trimming removed 6 bases at V and 3 bases at J, with 9 bases between. Germline V gene sequence: CDR1 MDHEN, CDR2 SYDVKM.

The V and J genes are TRBV11-2 and TRBJ1-2; D not certain. CDR3 length: 14 residues. Trimming took off 0 bases at V and 5 bases at J, with 10 bases between the two ends. Per the germline V gene, CDR1 is SGHAT and CDR2 is FQNNGV. Written as DNA, the CDR3 is TGTGCCAGCAGCTTAGAAGGGAGCCCTTATGGCTACACCTTC. Translation: CASSLEGSPYGYTF.

This chain links TRBV29-1 with TRBJ2-3; 13 nucleotides agree with TRBD2. CDR3 length equals 14 residues. Germline trimming cut 4 bases from V and 4 bases from J; bases unmatched to any gene: 2. Germline CDR1 reads SQVTM; CDR2 reads ANQGSEA. Here the CDR3 reads CSVGGLAGADTQYF. DNA of the CDR3: TGCAGCGTTGGCGGACTAGCGGGGGCAGATACGCAGTATTTT.

The V call is TRBV27, the J call TRBJ1-5; no firm D call. Germline values: CDR1 MNHEY, CDR2 SMNVEV (reference sequence). The CDR3 is 14 amino acids. V lost 3 bases to trimming and J lost 1 base, with 7 bases between them. Written as DNA, the CDR3 is TGTGCCAGCAGTTTTCGCGACAGCAATCAGCCCCAGCATTTT. Translating gives CASSFRDSNQPQHF.

The chain has TRBV9 and TRBJ1-3; tentatively, D is TRBD1 (5 bases). The CDR3 has 16 residues. Germline CDR1 is SGDLS and CDR2 is YYNGEE. Trimming stripped 0 bases from V and 0 bases from J, with 10 bases between. In nucleotides, the CDR3 is TGTGCCAGCAGCGTAGTGCCAGGGTCCTCTGGAAACACCATATATTTT. Protein: CASSVVPGSSGNTIYF.

This clone came up a few times. The chain links TRBV2 to TRBJ1-2; D unclear. Per germline, CDR1 SNHLY and CDR2 FYNNEI. V lost 8 bases, J lost 8 bases, and 12 bases lay in between. This CDR3 spans 11 amino acids. CDR3 region: CASRTAGGYTF. CDR3 coding DNA: TGTGCCAGCCGGACGGCCGGCGGCTACACCTTC.

The V gene is TRBV7-9, the J gene TRBJ2-2; D is unresolved. The V gene lost 3 bases and the J gene lost 6 bases, with 11 bases spanning the gap. Germline V lookup: CDR1 SEHNR, CDR2 FQNEAQ (reference sequence). This CDR3 is built from 14 residues. The CDR3 loop is CASSFHSLAGELFF. Here the CDR3 DNA reads TGTGCCAGCAGCTTCCACTCACTGGCCGGGGAGCTGTTTTTT.

This clone appeared a few times. This rearrangement joins TRBV9 to TRBJ1-6; D unclear. V lost 2 bases and J lost 8, with 8 bases in between. Germline V gene data show CDR1 as SGDLS and CDR2 as YYNGEE. The CDR3 length is 13 residues. In DNA, the CDR3 is TGTGCCAGCAGCGTCAATAGGGATTCACCCCTCCACTTT. It translates to CASSVNRDSPLHF.

The rearrangement joins TRBV7-9 to TRBJ1-1; the match to TRBD1 covers 7 bases. The CDR3 is made up of 16 amino acids. V lost 1 base to trimming and J lost 8 bases; unmatched junction nucleotides: 13. The germline V gene has CDR1 SEHNR and CDR2 FQNEAQ (reference sequence). CDR3 sequence (DNA): TGTGCCAGCAGCTTAGTATGGGACAGCGCCCCGAAAGAAGCTTTCTTT. This sequence encodes CASSLVWDSAPKEAFF.